These 8 T cell receptor beta chains came from one sample sequenced in a study of PD-1 blockade in classical Hodgkin lymphoma. TCRdb's copy holds only in-frame clones and misses some; the assay was immunoSEQ multiplex PCR. The table records some 7,000 clones, approximately 80% of them present only once. All trial patients relapsed after autologous stem cell transplantation. From thawed PBMCs, CD4+ T cells were purified using magnetic negative selection. The sequences come from CD4+ T cells from blood, collected at baseline. Receptor source: a human donor with classical Hodgkin lymphoma.

The V call is TRBV2, the J call TRBJ2-7, with no clear D. This CDR3 contains 15 residues. Looked up from germline, CDR1 is SNHLY and CDR2 is FYNNEI. The V end lost 3 bases, the J end lost 3 bases, and 15 bases lay between the germline ends. The CDR3 region is CASSDLGRPNYEQYF. CDR3 coding DNA: TGTGCCAGCAGTGACCTAGGCCGACCTAACTACGAGCAGTACTTC.

The V call is TRBV19, the J call TRBJ2-3, with no clear D. The CDR3 is 19 residues long. Looked up from germline, CDR1 is LNHDA and CDR2 is SQIVND (reference sequence). V was cut by 3 bases and J by 2 bases, with 24 bases left in between. CDR3 residues: CASSIFPTGSGSTTDTQYF. CDR3 DNA sequence: TGTGCCAGTAGTATTTTCCCCACGGGCTCGGGCAGCACCACAGATACGCAGTATTTT.

This chain uses TRBV28 with TRBJ2-2; no clear D. The ends were cut back, 7 bases at V and 6 bases at J, with 9 bases in the middle. Germline V gene sequence: CDR1 MDHEN, CDR2 SYDVKM. The CDR3 is 12 residues long. In nucleotides, the CDR3 is TGTGCCAGCACCTCTAGGCCCGGGGAGCTGTTTTTT. Its translation: CASTSRPGELFF.

This clone was counted a few times. The chain employs TRBV6-1 and TRBJ2-1, with D perhaps matching TRBD2 (6 bases). CDR3 length: 16 residues. The germline gives CDR1 MNHNS, CDR2 SASEGT. V lost 0 bases, J lost 8 bases, and 17 bases lay in between. The CDR3 nucleotides are TGTGCCAGCAGTGAAGCGACGGGAGCCAGGGTCTATGAGCAGTTCTTC. Translating gives CASSEATGARVYEQFF.

This chain joins TRBV19 and TRBJ2-1; 11 nucleotides agree with TRBD2. The V gene's germline CDR1 is LNHDA and CDR2 SQIVND (reference sequence). Trimming removed 6 bases from V and 4 bases from J; junction bases left unmatched: 8. This CDR3 contains 16 residues. DNA of the CDR3: TGTGCCAGTAGCCCACCGGGACTAGCGGTTTACAATGAGCAGTTCTTC. Translated: CASSPPGLAVYNEQFF.

The V call is TRBV6-5, the J call TRBJ2-7, with D unclear. Germline CDR1 and CDR2: MNHEY and SVGAGI. Between the trimmed V and J ends, which lost 6 bases and 2 bases, there was a span of 11 bases. The CDR3 is made up of 13 amino acids. The CDR3 sequence is CASRRTVAYEQYF. CDR3 DNA sequence: TGTGCCAGCAGGCGGACGGTCGCCTACGAGCAGTACTTC.

This clone has only one observation. The rearrangement joins TRBV6-6 to TRBJ2-1; 13 nucleotides line up with TRBD2. CDR1 and CDR2 (germline): MNHNY, SVGAGI (reference sequence). The CDR3 contains 16 residues. V dropped 5 bases and J dropped 7; count of bases not matched to a gene: 8. This CDR3 is CASSSRGTSGINEQFF. CDR3 nucleotides: TGTGCCAGCAGTAGCCGCGGGACTAGCGGGATTAATGAGCAGTTCTTC.

CDR3 region: CASRDHRDTDTQYF. DNA of the CDR3: TGCGCCTCAAGGGACCATCGGGATACAGATACGCAGTATTTT. This chain links TRBV5-1 with TRBJ2-3, with D perhaps matching TRBD1 or TRBD2 (5 bases each). The germline gives CDR1 SGHRS, CDR2 YFSETQ. The V end was cut by 10 bases, the J end by 3 bases, with 18 bases between. The CDR3 spans 14 residues.